The 29 T cell receptor beta chains below were found in one sample sequenced in a study of control samples from healthy donors and cancer patients. Assay used: immunoSEQ multiplex PCR; TCRdb lists only in-frame clones, some missing. The sample lists 150,000 to 200,000 clones, 91% occurring once. Sequenced material: blood. These receptors were obtained from a young woman in good health.

This chain links TRBV19 with TRBJ2-7, with 8 bases matching TRBD1. CDR3 length equals 13 residues. Germline V gives CDR1 LNHDA, CDR2 SQIVND (reference sequence). V was clipped by 6 bases and J by 3 bases; unmatched bases: 4. In DNA form, the CDR3 reads TGTGCCAGTAGCCCGACAGGGGTCTACGAGCAGTACTTC. This sequence encodes CASSPTGVYEQYF.

A word on this clone: The sample contains more than one DNA sequence encoding this CDR3. The V gene is TRBV9, the J gene TRBJ2-7; possibly TRBD2 for D (6 bases). V lost 0 bases and J 2 bases, leaving 9 bases between the germline ends. Germline-derived CDR1 and CDR2 are SGDLS and YYNGEE. This CDR3 contains 14 residues. The CDR3 bases are TGTGCCAGCAGCGTAGGCGGAGGGGCCTACGAGCAGTACTTC. This encodes CASSVGGGAYEQYF.

A note on this clone: This sample also contains other DNA sequences that code for the same CDR3. V gene TRBV5-1 combines with J gene TRBJ1-2; D remains unclear. The germline V gene encodes CDR1 SGHRS and CDR2 YFSETQ. V gave up 0 bases and J gave up 3 bases, with 6 bases separating them. The CDR3 sequence is 13 residues long. The CDR3 protein is CASSLGTDYGYTF. DNA of the CDR3: TGCGCCAGCAGCTTGGGAACAGACTATGGCTACACCTTC.

In regard to this clone: This specimen includes other DNA sequences encoding the same CDR3. V gene TRBV7-2 combines with J gene TRBJ2-3; perhaps TRBD2 as D (6 bases). V was cut by 1 base and J by 1 base, with 9 bases left in between. The germline V gene has CDR1 SGHTA and CDR2 FQGNSA. This CDR3 has 15 amino acids. The CDR3 sequence: CASSLGLAGTDTQYF. In DNA form, the CDR3 reads TGTGCCAGCAGCTTAGGGTTAGCGGGCACAGATACGCAGTATTTT.

This clone was recorded only once. The CDR3 reads CASSIPGGNQPQHF. DNA for the CDR3: TGTGCCAGTAGTATCCCAGGGGGCAATCAGCCCCAGCATTTT. This chain connects TRBV19 to TRBJ1-5; D might be TRBD1 (6 bases). Trimming cost V 3 bases and J 2 bases, with 8 bases left between them. The germline V gene has CDR1 LNHDA and CDR2 SQIVND (reference sequence). The CDR3 is 14 amino acids.

The chain combines TRBV7-9 with TRBJ2-5; TRBD2 matches at 7 bases. Germline V gene sequence: CDR1 SEHNR, CDR2 FQNEAQ (reference sequence). V shed 1 base and J 3 bases; nucleotides not matched to a gene: 8. The CDR3 has 16 residues. This CDR3 reads CASSLGSLAVKETQYF. The CDR3 DNA follows: TGTGCCAGCAGCTTAGGTAGCCTAGCGGTCAAAGAGACCCAGTACTTC.

This chain connects TRBV28 to TRBJ2-3; D is perhaps TRBD2 (6 bases). Germline CDR1 is MDHEN and CDR2 is SYDVKM. Between the trimmed V and J ends, which lost 4 bases and 0 bases, there was a span of 17 bases. This CDR3 is 17 amino acids long. The CDR3 here is CASSSPGGDWSTDTQYF. As DNA, the CDR3 is TGTGCCAGCAGTTCACCCGGTGGGGACTGGAGCACAGATACGCAGTATTTT.

This sequence joins TRBV20-1 and TRBJ2-3; 10 nucleotides line up with TRBD1. The CDR3 loop spans 14 amino acids. The V segment lost 3 bases and the J segment 4 bases; nucleotides outside the gene matches: 4. Germline-derived CDR1 and CDR2 are DFQATT and SNEGSKA (reference sequence). DNA for the CDR3: TGCAGTGCTAGTACCGGACAGGGGGCAGATACGCAGTATTTT. Protein sequence: CSASTGQGADTQYF.

CDR3: CASNRGTSANTGELFF. CDR3 bases: TGCGCCAGCAACCGGGGGACTAGCGCCAACACCGGGGAGCTGTTTTTT. This chain connects TRBV5-1 to TRBJ2-2; 10 bases are shared with TRBD2. The CDR3 has 16 residues. V lost 6 bases, J lost 2 bases, and 7 bases stayed unmatched. Germline CDR1 and CDR2: SGHRS and YFSETQ.

The count of this clone is one. The CDR3, as DNA: TGTGCCAGTAGTATAGGGGGGACAGACAATGAGCAGTTCTTC. Translated: CASSIGGTDNEQFF. The chain employs TRBV19 and TRBJ2-1; 7 positions match TRBD1. Germline CDR1 LNHDA, CDR2 SQIVND (reference sequence). This CDR3 is 14 amino acids long. V gave up 1 base and J gave up 5 bases; unmatched junction bases: 2.

This clone was recorded a few times. The chain links TRBV29-1 to TRBJ2-7, with a possible D match to TRBD2 (5 bases). The CDR3 runs to 15 residues. Germline V CDR1 and CDR2: SQVTM, ANQGSEA. With 1 base removed from V and 0 bases from J, the gap between germline ends came to 13 bases. This chain's CDR3 is CSVEGSGYSSYEQYF. The CDR3 DNA sequence: TGCAGCGTTGAAGGGTCGGGGTACAGCTCCTACGAGCAGTACTTC.

The chain combines TRBV3-1 (or the pseudogene TRBV3-2) with TRBJ1-5; no firm D call. This CDR3 comprises 15 residues. The germline V and J ends were trimmed by 0 bases and 2 bases, with 8 bases remaining between them. Germline CDR1 LGHDT, CDR2 YNNKEL (reference sequence). The CDR3 loop is CASSQDGVGNQPQHF. The CDR3 nucleotides are TGTGCCAGCAGCCAAGACGGGGTGGGCAATCAGCCCCAGCATTTT.

The J gene is TRBJ2-7, the V gene TRBV9; D unresolved. V dropped 4 bases and J dropped 2 bases, with 13 bases sitting between them. The CDR3 has 14 amino acids. Germline V gene lookup returns CDR1 SGDLS and CDR2 YYNGEE. The CDR3 DNA reads as TGTGCCAGCAGCTCCCTACCCGGGCCCTACGAGCAGTACTTC. As protein: CASSSLPGPYEQYF.

Details on this clone: This sample also contains other DNA sequences that code for the same CDR3. This chain uses TRBV7-9 with TRBJ2-1, with 7 bases matching TRBD2. The length of the CDR3 is 15 residues. The germline V gene encodes CDR1 SEHNR and CDR2 FQNEAQ (reference sequence). The J segment lost 0 bases and the V segment lost 3 bases, leaving 2 bases of the junction unmatched. The CDR3 bases are TGTGCCAGCAGCTTGGGGAGGGGCTCCTACAATGAGCAGTTCTTC. This sequence encodes CASSLGRGSYNEQFF.

The chain employs TRBV11-3 and TRBJ2-3, with 8 bases lining up with TRBD2. The germline V gene has CDR1 SGHNT and CDR2 YENEEA. V shed 0 bases and J 6 bases; nucleotides not matched to a gene: 11. CDR3 length equals 17 residues. The CDR3 coding sequence is TGTGCCAGCAGCTTAGATGGGGGACCGGGAGGGCCGGATACGCAGTATTTT. This codes for CASSLDGGPGGPDTQYF.

The chain has TRBV13 and TRBJ1-5; D ambiguous. Germline V gene lookup returns CDR1 PRHDT and CDR2 FYEKMQ (reference sequence). The CDR3 extends over 16 amino acids. Trimming took off 0 bases at V and 2 bases at J, with 11 bases between the two ends. CDR3 loop: CASSLGRRGGNQPQHF. CDR3 in DNA: TGTGCCAGCAGCTTAGGCCGCCGCGGAGGCAATCAGCCCCAGCATTTT. The variable domain in full, completed from reference TRBV13 and TRBJ1-5, reads AAGVIQSPRHLIKEKRETATLKCYPIPRHDTVYWYQQGPGQDPQFLISFYEKMQSDKGSIPDRFSAQQFSDYHSELNMSSLELGDSALYFCASSLGRRGGNQPQHFGDGTRLSIL.

DNA for the CDR3: TGTGCCAGCAGCTCGACTAGCGGGTCTAATGAGCAGTTCTTC. It encodes CASSSTSGSNEQFF. This chain links TRBV5-6 with TRBJ2-1; the match to TRBD2 covers 10 bases. CDR1 and CDR2 (germline): SGHDT, YYEEEE. The J segment lost 7 bases and the V segment lost 3 bases, leaving 4 bases of the junction unmatched. The CDR3 contains 14 residues.

This clone was seen once. The chain combines TRBV19 with TRBJ1-1, with a tentative D call TRBD1 (6 bases). The germline gives CDR1 LNHDA, CDR2 SQIVND (reference sequence). CDR3 length: 16 residues. Trimming cost V 5 bases and J 7 bases, with 23 bases left between them. In DNA form, the CDR3 reads TGTGCCAGTAGTCCCACATCGACAGGATTCAGGATTGAAGCTTTCTTT. Its translation is CASSPTSTGFRIEAFF.

Here the CDR3 DNA reads TGCGCCAGCAGCCACGGGGGCGTGGGAGATACGCAGTATTTT. As protein: CASSHGGVGDTQYF. This rearrangement joins TRBV5-1 to TRBJ2-3; D could derive from TRBD1 or TRBD2 (6 bases each). Trimming stripped 4 bases from V and 5 bases from J, with 14 bases between. The CDR3 length is 14 residues. Germline assignment: CDR1 SGHRS and CDR2 YFSETQ.

This sequence joins TRBV27 and TRBJ2-1; D is ambiguous. Trimming took 2 bases from V and 1 from J, leaving 6 bases between them. CDR3 size: 14 residues. Germline loops: CDR1 MNHEY, CDR2 SMNVEV (reference sequence). The CDR3 DNA sequence: TGTGCCAGCAGTTTAGGGATTTCCTACAATGAGCAGTTCTTC. Translated, it gives CASSLGISYNEQFF.

This clone occurred a few times. V usage is TRBV6-4 and J usage is TRBJ2-2, with D unclear. CDR3 size: 13 residues. V shed 3 bases and J shed 4 bases, with 6 bases lying between them. Germline CDR1 is MRHNA and CDR2 is SNTAGT. This CDR3 reads CASSEKGTGELFF. The CDR3 nucleotides read TGTGCCAGCAGTGAAAAGGGCACCGGGGAGCTGTTTTTT.

This clone was observed once. Other DNA sequences from this sample encode an identical CDR3 as well. The V gene is TRBV11-2, the J gene TRBJ2-4; TRBD1 aligns across 10 bases. This CDR3 has 15 residues. Looked up from germline, CDR1 is SGHAT and CDR2 is FQNNGV. V gave up 5 bases and J gave up 8 bases; unmatched junction bases: 9. CDR3 loop: CASSPWTGGADIQYF. The CDR3 DNA is TGTGCCAGCAGCCCATGGACAGGGGGTGCGGACATTCAGTACTTC. The variable domain in full, completed from reference TRBV11-2 and TRBJ2-4, reads EAGVAQSPRYKIIEKRQSVAFWCNPISGHATLYWYQQILGQGPKLLIQFQNNGVVDDSQLPKDRFSAERLKGVDSTLKIQPAKLEDSAVYLCASSPWTGGADIQYFGAGTRLSVL.

The table lists this clone with a count of one. This chain links TRBV18 with TRBJ1-1; 7 bases are shared with TRBD1. V was pared by 3 bases and J by 4 bases, with 8 bases of the junction left unmatched. Germline CDR1 is KGHSH and CDR2 is LQKENI. There are 15 residues in the CDR3. The CDR3 bases are TGTGCCAGCTCACCGGTGACAGGGAGGGCCACTGAAGCTTTCTTT. Protein product: CASSPVTGRATEAFF. The full variable domain, in which reference TRBV18 and TRBJ1-1 provide the parts outside the CDR3, is NAGVMQNPRHLVRRRGQEARLRCSPMKGHSHVYWYRQLPEEGLKFMVYLQKENIIDESGMPKERFSAEFPKEGPSILRIQQVVRGDSAAYFCASSPVTGRATEAFFGQGTRLTVV.

This clone has just a few counts. This chain uses TRBV7-9 with TRBJ1-1, with a tentative D call TRBD1 (5 bases). The germline CDR1 and CDR2 sequences are SEHNR and FQNEAQ (reference sequence). The germline V and J ends were trimmed by 1 base and 5 bases, with 8 bases remaining between them. CDR3 length: 13 amino acids. CDR3 coding DNA: TGTGCCAGCAGCTTAGGGGGACGGACTGAAGCTTTCTTT. Translation: CASSLGGRTEAFF.

As for this clone: Within the sample, other DNA sequences also encode this same CDR3. This chain links TRBV10-3 with TRBJ1-5; D is possibly TRBD1 (6 bases). V was shortened by 0 bases and J by 1 base, with 7 bases between the two germline ends. Germline CDR1 is ENHRY and CDR2 is SYGVKD. This CDR3 spans 15 amino acids. The chain's CDR3 is CAISESGGSNQPQHF. The CDR3 nucleotides read TGTGCCATCAGTGAGTCCGGGGGCAGCAATCAGCCCCAGCATTTT.

To note about this clone: In the same sample, other DNA sequences code for this CDR3. The V gene is TRBV2, the J gene TRBJ1-5; no reliable D call. Germline lookup yields CDR1 SNHLY and CDR2 FYNNEI. This CDR3 region has 12 residues. The ends were cut back, 4 bases at V and 4 bases at J, with 5 bases in the middle. CDR3 sequence (DNA): TGTGCCAGCAGTGGGCAGAATCAGCCCCAGCATTTT. It specifies CASSGQNQPQHF.

V is TRBV14 and J is TRBJ1-1; no clear D. The ends were cut back, 3 bases at V and 5 bases at J, with 7 bases in the middle. CDR1 SGHDN and CDR2 FVKESK come from the germline V gene. The length of the CDR3 is 12 residues. The CDR3 nucleotides are TGTGCCAGCAGCCATTCGGTTACTGAAGCTTTCTTT. This sequence encodes CASSHSVTEAFF.

The count of this clone is one. The V and J genes are TRBV7-2 and TRBJ2-7, with 9 positions matching TRBD2. Germline V gives CDR1 SGHTA, CDR2 FQGNSA. This CDR3 has 14 amino acids. The V gene end was trimmed by 5 bases and the J gene end by 3 bases; junction bases not matched to a gene: 5. The CDR3 nucleotides read TGTGCCAGCAGCCGGACTAGCGATTACTACGAGCAGTACTTC. Residues: CASSRTSDYYEQYF.

A remark on this clone: Other DNA sequences in the same sample also yield this CDR3. This chain connects TRBV6-6 to TRBJ1-2; 8 bases are a match to TRBD1. The CDR3 is 13 residues long. CDR1 is MNHNY and CDR2 is SVGAGI in the germline V gene (reference sequence). V lost 5 bases and J lost 3; bases outside the gene matches: 2. The CDR3 here is CASSPTGDYGYTF. The CDR3 DNA reads as TGTGCCAGCAGTCCGACAGGGGACTATGGCTACACCTTC.